The rows below give T cell receptor beta chains drawn from one sample of a study of T-cell memory formation after mild COVID-19. TCRdb ran MiXCR on the 5' RACE reads and lists one entry per CDR3 protein. This table holds 300,000 to 350,000 distinct CDR3 sequences, around an eighth found once. The sample comprised PBMCs or a T cell subset sorted from them (not recorded which). These TCRs come from a man aged 18 to 30 who had mild COVID-19 (a few samples of this study predate the infection). Cell type and time point are not known. CDR3s include the opening cysteine and the closing phenylalanine or tryptophan. The order of the fields is CDR3 protein, CDR3 DNA, D gene, V gene, clone size, J gene. A D gene is named only where the DNA matches it firmly. Only part of the rows carry a size: once, few, many, or a class if the clone is expanded.

CDR3: CSIGPGTGANVLTF
DNA: TGCAGCATTGGGCCAGGCACTGGGGCCAACGTCCTGACTTTC
D: NA
V: TRBV29-1
size: NA
J: TRBJ2-6

CDR3: CSVTRGESSYNSPLHF
DNA: TGCAGTGTTACGAGAGGCGAGAGCTCCTATAATTCACCCCTCCACTTT
D: NA
V: TRBV20-1
size: few
J: TRBJ1-6

CDR3: CASSSGTSGGRDTQYF
DNA: TGTGCCAGCAGCTCCGGGACTAGCGGGGGAAGGGATACGCAGTATTTT
D: TRBD2
V: TRBV7-9
size: NA
J: TRBJ2-3

CDR3: CASSVYSRSNQPQHF
DNA: TGTGCCAGCAGTGTCTATTCGCGTAGCAATCAGCCCCAGCATTTT
D: NA
V: TRBV2
size: NA
J: TRBJ1-5

CDR3: CAISGDSQPQHF
DNA: TGTGCCATCAGTGGGGACAGCCAGCCCCAGCATTTT
D: TRBD1
V: TRBV10-3
size: NA
J: TRBJ1-5

CDR3: CASSQLLGLGSNFQYF
DNA: TGCGCCAGCAGCCAGCTACTTGGACTAGGTAGTAACTTTCAGTACTTC
D: TRBD2
V: TRBV4-3
size: few
J: TRBJ2-4

CDR3: CATSYTPLAAQHF
DNA: TGTGCCACCAGCTACACCCCCCTTGCGGCCCAGCATTTT
D: NA
V: TRBV15
size: NA
J: TRBJ1-5

CDR3: CATSDSGTKKETQYF
DNA: TGTGCCACCAGTGATTCCGGGACTAAGAAAGAGACCCAGTACTTC
D: TRBD2
V: TRBV24-1
size: NA
J: TRBJ2-5

CDR3: CSVVAQRANYEQYF
DNA: TGCAGCGTTGTGGCCCAAAGGGCGAACTACGAGCAGTACTTC
D: NA
V: TRBV29-1
size: NA
J: TRBJ2-7

CDR3: CSARGDRDVIYGYTF
DNA: TGCAGTGCTAGAGGGGACAGGGATGTGATCTATGGCTACACCTTC
D: TRBD1
V: TRBV20-1
size: NA
J: TRBJ1-2

CDR3: CASSLTGTKLYNEQFF
DNA: TGTGCCAGCAGCCTGACCGGGACTAAACTTTACAATGAGCAGTTCTTC
D: TRBD2
V: TRBV7-6
size: NA
J: TRBJ2-1

CDR3: CAINPTGNPTDTQYF
DNA: TGTGCCATAAACCCGACAGGGAACCCCACAGATACGCAGTATTTT
D: TRBD1
V: TRBV10-3
size: many
J: TRBJ2-3

CDR3: CASSIRGKPFNTGELFF
DNA: TGTGCCAGTAGTATCCGAGGGAAACCTTTTAACACCGGGGAGCTGTTTTTT
D: NA
V: TRBV19
size: few
J: TRBJ2-2

CDR3: CASGQGLAEAFF
DNA: TGTGCCTCGGGACAGGGGCTTGCTGAAGCTTTCTTT
D: TRBD1
V: TRBV12-3/TRBV12-4
size: NA
J: TRBJ1-1

CDR3: CASRRAGAPGEQFF
DNA: TGTGCCAGCAGGAGGGCGGGGGCCCCCGGTGAGCAGTTCTTC
D: NA
V: TRBV12-3/TRBV12-4
size: many
J: TRBJ2-1

CDR3: CASTRRGRVGYEQYF
DNA: TGTGCCAGCACCCGCAGGGGGCGGGTCGGCTACGAGCAGTACTTC
D: TRBD1
V: TRBV6-5
size: many
J: TRBJ2-7

CDR3: CASSQALAVPYNEQFF
DNA: TGTGCCAGCAGCCAAGCACTAGCGGTGCCCTACAATGAGCAGTTCTTC
D: TRBD2
V: TRBV4-2
size: NA
J: TRBJ2-1

CDR3: CASSTSDMNTEAFF
DNA: TGTGCCAGCAGCACCTCGGATATGAACACTGAAGCTTTCTTT
D: NA
V: TRBV7-8
size: many
J: TRBJ1-1

CDR3: CASSLSDRNTQYF
DNA: TGTGCCAGCAGTTTATCGGACAGGAATACGCAGTATTTT
D: TRBD1
V: TRBV27
size: NA
J: TRBJ2-3

CDR3: CASSMGGAGQPQHF
DNA: TGTGCCAGTAGTATGGGGGGGGCCGGTCAGCCCCAGCATTTT
D: NA
V: TRBV19
size: few
J: TRBJ1-5

CDR3: CASRSGGALSYEQYF
DNA: TGTGCCAGCAGGTCAGGGGGCGCGCTATCATACGAGCAGTACTTC
D: TRBD1
V: TRBV4-2
size: few
J: TRBJ2-7

CDR3: CASSSGDIYEQYF
DNA: TGTGCCAGCAGTTCGGGGGACATCTACGAGCAGTACTTC
D: NA
V: TRBV6-2/TRBV6-3
size: few
J: TRBJ2-7

CDR3: CASSDGSRGEETQYF
DNA: TGCGCCAGCAGTGATGGGTCCCGAGGGGAAGAGACCCAGTACTTC
D: NA
V: TRBV10-2
size: few
J: TRBJ2-5

CDR3: CASDRGQRISGNTIYF
DNA: TGTGCCTCTGACCGGGGACAGAGGATCTCTGGAAACACCATATATTTT
D: TRBD1
V: TRBV19
size: NA
J: TRBJ1-3

CDR3: CASGDTANTEAFF
DNA: TGTGCCAGCGGGGACACAGCGAACACTGAAGCTTTCTTT
D: NA
V: TRBV7-3
size: NA
J: TRBJ1-1

CDR3: CSAGTANQETQYF
DNA: TGCAGTGCCGGAACAGCCAACCAAGAGACCCAGTACTTC
D: NA
V: TRBV20-1
size: many
J: TRBJ2-5

CDR3: CASSQRGLAVDNEQFF
DNA: TGTGCCAGCAGTCAGAGGGGACTAGCTGTGGACAATGAGCAGTTCTTC
D: TRBD2
V: TRBV2
size: NA
J: TRBJ2-1

CDR3: CASSVGGTSETQYF
DNA: TGTGCCAGCAGCGTAGGTGGGACATCAGAGACCCAGTACTTC
D: NA
V: TRBV9
size: NA
J: TRBJ2-5

CDR3: CATSSDIFFNEQFF
DNA: TGTGCCACCAGCAGCGACATATTTTTTAATGAGCAGTTCTTC
D: NA
V: TRBV15
size: few
J: TRBJ2-1

CDR3: CASSLERGLYNEQFF
DNA: TGTGCCAGCAGCTTAGAGCGGGGACTATACAATGAGCAGTTCTTC
D: TRBD2
V: TRBV7-2
size: NA
J: TRBJ2-1

CDR3: CASNKGVRETQYF
DNA: TGTGCCAGTAACAAAGGGGTACGGGAGACCCAGTACTTC
D: NA
V: TRBV19
size: few
J: TRBJ2-5

CDR3: CASSYSGGGANTQYF
DNA: TGTGCCAGCAGTTACTCGGGCGGGGGGGCTAATACGCAGTATTTT
D: TRBD2
V: TRBV6-5
size: few
J: TRBJ2-3

CDR3: CASTGTSGATQYF
DNA: TGTGCCAGCACAGGGACTAGCGGGGCTACGCAGTATTTT
D: TRBD2
V: TRBV6-5
size: few
J: TRBJ2-3

CDR3: CASSLRVAGGPDTQYF
DNA: TGTGCCAGCAGCCTTCGGGTAGCGGGGGGGCCCGATACGCAGTATTTT
D: TRBD2
V: TRBV11-2
size: few
J: TRBJ2-3

CDR3: CASSFKGALEAFF
DNA: TGTGCCAGCAGCTTTAAGGGGGCCCTTGAAGCTTTCTTT
D: TRBD1
V: TRBV5-6
size: few
J: TRBJ1-1

CDR3: CASSPPGQGNGYTF
DNA: TGCGCCAGCAGCCCGCCGGGACAGGGCAATGGCTACACCTTC
D: TRBD1
V: TRBV4-1
size: NA
J: TRBJ1-2

CDR3: CASSYTGQVYEQYF
DNA: TGTGCCAGCAGTTACACAGGACAAGTCTACGAGCAGTACTTC
D: NA
V: TRBV6-5
size: few
J: TRBJ2-7

CDR3: CAITDGSYNEQFF
DNA: TGTGCCATTACGGACGGATCCTACAATGAGCAGTTCTTC
D: NA
V: TRBV24-1
size: many
J: TRBJ2-1

CDR3: CASSLGQLGTQYF
DNA: TGTGCCAGCAGCTTAGGGCAGTTGGGGACCCAGTACTTC
D: NA
V: TRBV7-2
size: NA
J: TRBJ2-5

CDR3: CASSQDLGVQPQHF
DNA: TGCGCCAGCAGCCAAGATCTTGGAGTCCAGCCCCAGCATTTT
D: NA
V: TRBV4-1
size: many
J: TRBJ1-5

CDR3: CATSTDLHYGYTF
DNA: TGTGCCACCAGCACAGATCTTCACTATGGCTACACCTTC
D: NA
V: TRBV15
size: few
J: TRBJ1-2

CDR3: CASSDRLPPEQYF
DNA: TGTGCCAGCAGTGATCGACTCCCCCCCGAGCAGTACTTC
D: NA
V: TRBV2
size: many
J: TRBJ2-7

CDR3: CASSQGQAFRNEQYF
DNA: TGCGCCAGCAGTCAGGGGCAGGCATTCAGGAACGAGCAGTACTTC
D: NA
V: TRBV4-1
size: NA
J: TRBJ2-7

CDR3: CASSLRGLTEGRQETQYF
DNA: TGTGCCAGCAGCCTACGAGGGTTGACAGAGGGGAGACAAGAGACCCAGTACTTC
D: NA
V: TRBV7-3
size: few
J: TRBJ2-5

CDR3: CASSVTRVWETQYF
DNA: TGTGCCAGCAGCGTCACCCGGGTATGGGAGACGCAGTATTTT
D: NA
V: TRBV2
size: few
J: TRBJ2-3

CDR3: CASSYGTWDEQFF
DNA: TGTGCCAGCAGTTACGGGACCTGGGATGAGCAGTTCTTC
D: NA
V: TRBV6-2/TRBV6-3
size: few
J: TRBJ2-1

CDR3: CASSFPTSPDTQYF
DNA: TGTGCCAGCAGCTTCCCCACGTCCCCAGATACGCAGTATTTT
D: NA
V: TRBV7-2
size: NA
J: TRBJ2-3

CDR3: CATSLDAGRPSTQYF
DNA: TGCGCCACCTCACTTGACGCTGGAAGGCCTAGTACGCAGTATTTT
D: NA
V: TRBV5-1
size: NA
J: TRBJ2-3

CDR3: CSARDREQGTSPLHF
DNA: TGCAGTGCTAGGGACAGGGAACAGGGTACTTCACCCCTCCACTTT
D: TRBD1
V: TRBV20-1
size: few
J: TRBJ1-6

CDR3: CASSQAGQPETQYF
DNA: TGTGCCAGCAGCCAAGCAGGCCAGCCGGAGACCCAGTACTTC
D: NA
V: TRBV3-1
size: few
J: TRBJ2-5

CDR3: CSARDAGVWGELFF
DNA: TGCAGTGCTAGAGATGCAGGGGTATGGGGGGAGCTGTTTTTT
D: NA
V: TRBV20-1
size: NA
J: TRBJ2-2

CDR3: CASSESGGRTYEQYF
DNA: TGTGCCAGCAGTGAGAGCGGGGGGCGAACTTACGAGCAGTACTTC
D: TRBD2
V: TRBV25-1
size: few
J: TRBJ2-7

CDR3: CASTSSAYQPQHF
DNA: TGTGCCAGCACAAGTTCGGCCTATCAGCCCCAGCATTTT
D: NA
V: TRBV6-2/TRBV6-3
size: NA
J: TRBJ1-5

CDR3: CSARGGQGESYGYTF
DNA: TGCAGTGCTAGAGGAGGGCAGGGAGAAAGCTATGGCTACACCTTC
D: NA
V: TRBV20-1
size: NA
J: TRBJ1-2

CDR3: CATKGPNTGELFF
DNA: TGTGCCACCAAGGGGCCGAACACCGGGGAGCTGTTTTTT
D: NA
V: TRBV24-1
size: NA
J: TRBJ2-2